The T cell receptor (beta chain) described here comes from a study of shared clonotypes between healthy human individuals. Overall study results and limits: Across subsets, estimated richness was generally greater for naive than for memory populations.

Some clones are missing from TCRdb's copy, which holds only in-frame ones; the method was immunoSEQ multiplex PCR. The sample includes more than 550,000 clones, roughly 72% seen only once; the top ten take around 1.7%. The CDR3 totals 14 residues. Germline CDR1 reads MDHEN; CDR2 reads SYDVKM. V lost 2 bases, J lost 0 bases, and 8 bases lay in between. As for this clone: Its target is unknown.

The genes are TRBV28 and TRBJ2-7; perhaps TRBD2 as D (5 bases). The receptor was derived from a woman aged 30 to 39 in good health. Sequencing was done on a sample of memory CD4+ T cells sorted from blood. Regarding subset: CD45RA-negative fraction. The CDR3 region has the DNA TGTGCCAGCAGTTTACCCGACTACTCCTACGAGCAGTACTTC. It translates to CASSLPDYSYEQYF.